The source of this TCR beta chain is a study of PD-1 blockade in mismatch repair-deficient tumors. As for the study in general: Patients had approximately 11 mismatch repair-deficient cancer types and were previously treated and progressing.

The protocol was immunoSEQ multiplex PCR, while the TCRdb copy is restricted to in-frame clones and leaves out a portion. Of around 50,000 clones in the sample, around 77% are singletons; the top ten hold less than 3.5%. With 5 bases removed from V and 3 bases from J, the gap between germline ends came to 16 bases. The germline V gene encodes CDR1 MNHEY and CDR2 SVGAGI. This CDR3 is built from 15 residues. Mismatch repair deficiency was confirmed in all patients, by PCR or immunohistochemistry. TCRs were sequenced from a few patients responding to pembrolizumab. As concerns this clone: Its specificity is unknown.

General study findings and limits: Tumor-resident clones, often undetectable pretreatment in blood, expanded then contracted after pembrolizumab.

The rearrangement uses TRBV6-5 and TRBJ1-1, with D possibly matching TRBD1 (6 bases). This TCR was sampled from an adult with mismatch repair-deficient cancer. Specimen: PBMCs, collected before pembrolizumab treatment. This CDR3 is CASSRVGGPYTEAFF. In DNA, the CDR3 is TGTGCCAGCAGTCGCGTCGGGGGGCCTTACACTGAAGCTTTCTTT.